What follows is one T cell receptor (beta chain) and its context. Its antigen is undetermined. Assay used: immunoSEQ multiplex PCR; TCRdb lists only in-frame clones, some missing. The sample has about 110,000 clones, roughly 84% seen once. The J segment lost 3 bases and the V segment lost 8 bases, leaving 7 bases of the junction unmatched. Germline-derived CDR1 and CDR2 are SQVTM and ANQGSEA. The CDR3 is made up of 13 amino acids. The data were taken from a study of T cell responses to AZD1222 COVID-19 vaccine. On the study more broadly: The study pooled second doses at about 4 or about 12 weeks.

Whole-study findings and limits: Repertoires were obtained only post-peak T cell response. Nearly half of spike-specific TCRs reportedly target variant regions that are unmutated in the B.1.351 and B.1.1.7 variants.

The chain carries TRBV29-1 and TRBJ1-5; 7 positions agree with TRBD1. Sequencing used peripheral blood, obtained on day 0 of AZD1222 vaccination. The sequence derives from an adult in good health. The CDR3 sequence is CSYSGGDNQPQHF. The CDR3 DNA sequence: TGCAGCTATTCAGGGGGTGACAATCAGCCCCAGCATTTT.